Each of the 4 T cell receptor beta chains below was sequenced from the same sample in a study of blood T cell repertoires in COVID-19 (dated by TCRdb to 2019 to 2021). Library construction relied on the immunoSEQ multiplex PCR assay. The clones in this table, taken by TCRdb from immuneACCESS, are in-frame only. Not every clone is retained; where verified, under half of the shortfall comes from an unresolved V gene, and the cause of the rest is unknown. The sample table holds about half a million clones, of which roughly 89% were seen once. The ten largest account for 0.75% to 0.9% of the sample. Specimen: peripheral blood. These receptors originate from a man aged 18-30 years with COVID-19, enrolled during active disease.

This chain links TRBV6-5 with TRBJ1-1; 8 bases agree with TRBD1. Germline V gene data show CDR1 as MNHEY and CDR2 as SVGAGI. This CDR3 is 13 amino acids long. V trimming: 6 bases; J trimming: 3 bases; junction bases outside the gene matches: 3. This CDR3 is CASSSDRDTEAFF. The CDR3 coding sequence is TGTGCCAGCAGCTCGGACAGGGACACTGAAGCTTTCTTT.

The chain joins TRBV19 to TRBJ2-3; D not resolved. The CDR3 totals 13 residues. CDR1 and CDR2 (germline): LNHDA, SQIVND (reference sequence). Trimming removed 1 base at V and 1 base at J, with 3 bases between. The CDR3 DNA is TGTGCCAGTAGTATAGTCGGCACAGATACGCAGTATTTT. It translates to CASSIVGTDTQYF.

This rearrangement joins TRBV5-6 to TRBJ1-6, with TRBD1 identical over 7 bases. V gave up 7 bases and J gave up 8 bases; unmatched junction bases: 9. Germline values: CDR1 SGHDT, CDR2 YYEEEE. This CDR3 spans 14 amino acids. As DNA, the CDR3 is TGTGCCAGCCGGATGGAGGGGGCATATTCACCCCTCCACTTT. Its translation is CASRMEGAYSPLHF.

The table lists this clone with a few counts. This sequence joins TRBV4-1 and TRBJ2-5; 9 bases are shared with TRBD2. The junction had 8 bases not matched to a gene; V was cut back by 1 base and J by 2 bases. Germline assignment: CDR1 MGHRA and CDR2 YSYEKL. This CDR3 spans 17 amino acids. The CDR3 coding sequence is TGCGCCAGCAGCCAAGGAGCTCTAGCGGGGTCTCAAGAGACCCAGTACTTC. Its protein is CASSQGALAGSQETQYF.